A selection of T cell receptor beta chains follows, all from one sample in a study of shared clonotypes between healthy human individuals. Profiling relied on immunoSEQ multiplex PCR, and the TCRdb table lists in-frame clones only, not all of them. The table has 1 million to 1.3 million clones, about 80% seen once. Sequences were obtained from memory CD4+ T cells from PBMCs. Source of these receptors: a man aged 18 to 29 in good health. Some clones in this sample may be carry-over from other donors' samples. The CDR3 runs from the conserved cysteine through the conserved F or W. The order of the fields is CDR3 length, clone size, J gene, D gene, V gene, CDR3 DNA, CDR3 protein. D genes are given only for firm matches. The size entry is marked missing in some rows and otherwise reads once, few, many or a size class.

len: 18
abundance: NA
j_gene: TRBJ2-5
d_gene: NA
v_gene: TRBV5-1
CDR3nt: TGCGCCAGCAGCCTGTCTTCGACTACCCAATCCCCCGGAGAGACCCAGTACTTC
CDR3aa: CASSLSSTTQSPGETQYF

len: 12
abundance: NA
j_gene: TRBJ2-7
d_gene: NA
v_gene: TRBV15
CDR3nt: TGTGCCACCAGCAGGGGGGGCTACGAGCAGTACTTC
CDR3aa: CATSRGGYEQYF

len: 14
abundance: NA
j_gene: TRBJ2-3
d_gene: NA
v_gene: TRBV10-3
CDR3nt: TGTGCCATCAGTGGTGGGGGCAGCACAGATACGCAGTATTTT
CDR3aa: CAISGGGSTDTQYF

len: 14
abundance: NA
j_gene: TRBJ1-2
d_gene: NA
v_gene: TRBV6-1
CDR3nt: TGTGCCAGCAGTGAAAGTACGGGGGGCTATGGCTACACCTTC
CDR3aa: CASSESTGGYGYTF

len: 12
abundance: NA
j_gene: TRBJ2-7
d_gene: TRBD1
v_gene: TRBV10-3
CDR3nt: TGTGCCTCAGGACAGGGAGACTACGAGCAGTACTTC
CDR3aa: CASGQGDYEQYF

len: 14
abundance: few
j_gene: TRBJ1-1
d_gene: NA
v_gene: TRBV11-3
CDR3nt: TGTGCCAGCAGCTCAAGGTGGGGGGAGACTGAAGCTTTCTTT
CDR3aa: CASSSRWGETEAFF

len: 17
abundance: NA
j_gene: TRBJ2-1
d_gene: TRBD2
v_gene: TRBV7-8
CDR3nt: TGTGCCAGCAGCAGCTTATGGACTAGCGGAAGCAGTTATGAGCAGTTCTTC
CDR3aa: CASSSLWTSGSSYEQFF

len: 16
abundance: NA
j_gene: TRBJ1-1
d_gene: TRBD1
v_gene: TRBV18
CDR3nt: TGTGCCAGCTCACCAACCGGGACAGGGGTCATCACTGAAGCTTTCTTT
CDR3aa: CASSPTGTGVITEAFF

len: 14
abundance: NA
j_gene: TRBJ2-3
d_gene: NA
v_gene: TRBV11-2
CDR3nt: TGTGCCAGCAGCCCCGTATACGTGGCAGATACGCAGTATTTT
CDR3aa: CASSPVYVADTQYF

len: 11
abundance: NA
j_gene: TRBJ2-5
d_gene: NA
v_gene: TRBV19
CDR3nt: TGTGCCAGTAGTATATCAGAGACCCAGTACTTC
CDR3aa: CASSISETQYF

len: 14
abundance: once
j_gene: TRBJ2-5
d_gene: NA
v_gene: TRBV5-1
CDR3nt: TGCGCCAGCAGCTTGGGGACGGCCCAAGAGACCCAGTACTTC
CDR3aa: CASSLGTAQETQYF

len: 15
abundance: NA
j_gene: TRBJ2-5
d_gene: TRBD1
v_gene: TRBV5-5
CDR3nt: TGTGCCAGCAGCGGTCCGGGACAGACAAGCGAGACCCAGTACTTC
CDR3aa: CASSGPGQTSETQYF

len: 13
abundance: once
j_gene: TRBJ2-1
d_gene: TRBD2
v_gene: TRBV18
CDR3nt: TGTGCCAGCTCACCAATAGCGGGACTTTGGGGGTTCTTC
CDR3aa: CASSPIAGLWGFF

len: 17
abundance: NA
j_gene: TRBJ2-2
d_gene: TRBD2
v_gene: TRBV2
CDR3nt: TGTGCCAGCAGTGAGTTCCTAGCGGGAGACCGTAGCGGGGAGCTGTTTTTT
CDR3aa: CASSEFLAGDRSGELFF

len: 14
abundance: NA
j_gene: TRBJ2-7
d_gene: NA
v_gene: TRBV6-1
CDR3nt: TGTGCCAGCAGTGAAGCCTCCCAGCGGGCCGAGCAGTACTTC
CDR3aa: CASSEASQRAEQYF

len: 15
abundance: NA
j_gene: TRBJ2-1
d_gene: NA
v_gene: TRBV7-2
CDR3nt: TGTGCCAGCACCTACGCGGGGAGCTCCTACAATGAGCAGTTCTTC
CDR3aa: CASTYAGSSYNEQFF

len: 14
abundance: NA
j_gene: TRBJ1-4
d_gene: NA
v_gene: TRBV18
CDR3nt: TGTGCCAGCTCACCACGGGGACAACCCGCGGAACTGTTTTTT
CDR3aa: CASSPRGQPAELFF

len: 15
abundance: NA
j_gene: TRBJ1-5
d_gene: NA
v_gene: TRBV6-5
CDR3nt: TGTGCCAGCAGATCGACAGACGGGTTCAATCAGCCCCAGCATTTT
CDR3aa: CASRSTDGFNQPQHF

len: 15
abundance: NA
j_gene: TRBJ2-1
d_gene: NA
v_gene: TRBV7-3
CDR3nt: TGTGCCAGCAGCTTATGGCAGGGTGGCTACAATGAGCAGTTCTTC
CDR3aa: CASSLWQGGYNEQFF

len: 15
abundance: NA
j_gene: TRBJ2-5
d_gene: NA
v_gene: TRBV5-1
CDR3nt: TGCGCCAGCCGAAACAGGGCCACGCGGCAAGAGACCCAGTACTTC
CDR3aa: CASRNRATRQETQYF

len: 13
abundance: NA
j_gene: TRBJ2-3
d_gene: NA
v_gene: TRBV2
CDR3nt: TGTGCCAGCAGTGATGAGAGCACAGATACGCAGTATTTT
CDR3aa: CASSDESTDTQYF

len: 16
abundance: once
j_gene: TRBJ2-1
d_gene: TRBD1
v_gene: TRBV5-5
CDR3nt: TGTGCCAGCAGACTACAGGGGGCAAGCTCCTACAATGAGCAGTTCTTC
CDR3aa: CASRLQGASSYNEQFF

len: 14
abundance: NA
j_gene: TRBJ1-1
d_gene: NA
v_gene: TRBV6-1
CDR3nt: TGTGCCAGCAGTGAGTCCCCAGGGGCCACTGAAGCTTTCTTT
CDR3aa: CASSESPGATEAFF

len: 11
abundance: many
j_gene: TRBJ2-1
d_gene: TRBD2
v_gene: TRBV20-1
CDR3nt: TGCAGTGCGTCGACTAGCGGGGGACAGTTCTTC
CDR3aa: CSASTSGGQFF

len: 12
abundance: NA
j_gene: TRBJ1-4
d_gene: NA
v_gene: TRBV15
CDR3nt: TGTGCCACCAGAAATGCGGGGGGAAAACTGTTTTTT
CDR3aa: CATRNAGGKLFF

len: 15
abundance: NA
j_gene: TRBJ2-7
d_gene: NA
v_gene: TRBV19
CDR3nt: TGTGCCAGTAGTATAGTTGGGACAAACTCCTACGAGCAGTACTTC
CDR3aa: CASSIVGTNSYEQYF

len: 15
abundance: few
j_gene: TRBJ1-2
d_gene: TRBD1
v_gene: TRBV18
CDR3nt: TGTGCCAGCTCACCATCCAGGGGGCCGGACTATGGCTACACCTTC
CDR3aa: CASSPSRGPDYGYTF

len: 16
abundance: NA
j_gene: TRBJ1-1
d_gene: TRBD1
v_gene: TRBV4-2
CDR3nt: TGTGCCAGCAGTCAGACCGGGACAGGGGGAGTCTCTGAAGCTTTCTTT
CDR3aa: CASSQTGTGGVSEAFF

len: 15
abundance: NA
j_gene: TRBJ1-5
d_gene: NA
v_gene: TRBV27
CDR3nt: TGTGCCAGCCAGACCGGGGCTCCTTACGGCCAGCCCCAGCATTTT
CDR3aa: CASQTGAPYGQPQHF

len: 14
abundance: few
j_gene: TRBJ2-1
d_gene: TRBD2
v_gene: TRBV2
CDR3nt: TGTGCCAGCCTGGCACTAGCGGGATACAATGAGCAGTTCTTC
CDR3aa: CASLALAGYNEQFF

len: 14
abundance: NA
j_gene: TRBJ2-1
d_gene: NA
v_gene: TRBV11-3
CDR3nt: TGTGCCAGCAGCCCGGGACTTGTAACAGAGGAGCAGTTCTTC
CDR3aa: CASSPGLVTEEQFF

len: 14
abundance: many
j_gene: TRBJ2-5
d_gene: TRBD2
v_gene: TRBV2
CDR3nt: TGTGCCAGCATGGGACTAGCGGGACAAGAGACCCAGTACTTC
CDR3aa: CASMGLAGQETQYF

len: 15
abundance: NA
j_gene: TRBJ2-3
d_gene: NA
v_gene: TRBV28
CDR3nt: TGTGCCAGCAGTTTGGTGCGGGCCTCCACAGATACGCAGTATTTT
CDR3aa: CASSLVRASTDTQYF

len: 17
abundance: NA
j_gene: TRBJ2-1
d_gene: NA
v_gene: TRBV10-3
CDR3nt: TGTGCCATCAGTGAAGGCGCTGCTATACGGGGGTACAATGAGCAGTTCTTC
CDR3aa: CAISEGAAIRGYNEQFF

len: 18
abundance: NA
j_gene: TRBJ2-6
d_gene: NA
v_gene: TRBV5-4
CDR3nt: TGTGCCAGCAGCTTGGTAATCCTGGGGGACTCTGGGGCCAACGTCCTGACTTTC
CDR3aa: CASSLVILGDSGANVLTF

len: 16
abundance: NA
j_gene: TRBJ2-2
d_gene: NA
v_gene: TRBV5-6
CDR3nt: TGTGCCAGCAGCTGGCGGAGTAGCGGAGCTTCCGGGGAGCTGTTTTTT
CDR3aa: CASSWRSSGASGELFF

len: 15
abundance: NA
j_gene: TRBJ2-1
d_gene: TRBD2
v_gene: TRBV28
CDR3nt: TGTGCCACGAAAGGCAGCGGGAGGGCCGGAAATGAGCAGTTCTTC
CDR3aa: CATKGSGRAGNEQFF

len: 16
abundance: NA
j_gene: TRBJ2-2
d_gene: NA
v_gene: TRBV11-3
CDR3nt: TGTGCCAGCAGCTCCGATTCCCGGGACAAAACCGGGGAGCTGTTTTTT
CDR3aa: CASSSDSRDKTGELFF

len: 11
abundance: once
j_gene: TRBJ2-5
d_gene: NA
v_gene: TRBV11-2
CDR3nt: TGTGCCAGCAGCTTAGCGTTGACCCAGTACTTC
CDR3aa: CASSLALTQYF

len: 14
abundance: NA
j_gene: TRBJ2-2
d_gene: NA
v_gene: TRBV2
CDR3nt: TGTGCCAGCATACGGGGATATGGCACCGGGGAGCTGTTTTTT
CDR3aa: CASIRGYGTGELFF

len: 14
abundance: NA
j_gene: TRBJ1-4
d_gene: NA
v_gene: TRBV2
CDR3nt: TGTGCCAGCAGTCCGGACAGACTTAATGAAAAACTGTTTTTT
CDR3aa: CASSPDRLNEKLFF

len: 16
abundance: few
j_gene: TRBJ2-2
d_gene: NA
v_gene: TRBV4-1
CDR3nt: TGCGCCAGCAGCCCAAGACTAGTTTCGAACACCGGGGAGCTGTTTTTT
CDR3aa: CASSPRLVSNTGELFF

len: 12
abundance: few
j_gene: TRBJ1-2
d_gene: NA
v_gene: TRBV7-9
CDR3nt: TGTGCCAGCAGATATCGGGAGTTGGACTACACCTTC
CDR3aa: CASRYRELDYTF

len: 16
abundance: few
j_gene: TRBJ1-1
d_gene: TRBD1
v_gene: TRBV18
CDR3nt: TGTGCCAGCTCCCTTTATCTCCCGGGACAGGGTTCTGAAGCTTTCTTT
CDR3aa: CASSLYLPGQGSEAFF

len: 14
abundance: NA
j_gene: TRBJ2-1
d_gene: NA
v_gene: TRBV7-6
CDR3nt: TGTGCCAGCAGCTTAAGGGCCATGGGAAATGAGCAGTTCTTC
CDR3aa: CASSLRAMGNEQFF

len: 14
abundance: few
j_gene: TRBJ2-1
d_gene: TRBD2
v_gene: TRBV7-3
CDR3nt: TGTGCCAGCAGCTTGAGACTAGCGGGAGACGAGCAGTTCTTC
CDR3aa: CASSLRLAGDEQFF

len: 15
abundance: NA
j_gene: TRBJ1-5
d_gene: NA
v_gene: TRBV7-9
CDR3nt: TGTGCCAGCAGCCCCCTAGGCAGCCAAAATCAGCCCCAGCATTTT
CDR3aa: CASSPLGSQNQPQHF

len: 15
abundance: NA
j_gene: TRBJ1-5
d_gene: NA
v_gene: TRBV5-5
CDR3nt: TGTGCCAGCAGCCTCGGTGCCCAGGGGAATCAGCCCCAGCATTTT
CDR3aa: CASSLGAQGNQPQHF

len: 19
abundance: NA
j_gene: TRBJ2-3
d_gene: TRBD2
v_gene: TRBV4-3
CDR3nt: TGCGCCAGCAGCCTACGGGGACTAGCGGGAGGCCCACGCCTCGATACGCAGTATTTT
CDR3aa: CASSLRGLAGGPRLDTQYF

len: 14
abundance: NA
j_gene: TRBJ2-4
d_gene: NA
v_gene: TRBV6-6
CDR3nt: TGTGCCAGCAAAAGGGGGGATGACAAAAACATTCAGTACTTC
CDR3aa: CASKRGDDKNIQYF

len: 14
abundance: NA
j_gene: TRBJ2-1
d_gene: NA
v_gene: TRBV27
CDR3nt: TGTGCCAGCAGTTGGGGCAACACCGGGGATGAGCAGTTCTTC
CDR3aa: CASSWGNTGDEQFF